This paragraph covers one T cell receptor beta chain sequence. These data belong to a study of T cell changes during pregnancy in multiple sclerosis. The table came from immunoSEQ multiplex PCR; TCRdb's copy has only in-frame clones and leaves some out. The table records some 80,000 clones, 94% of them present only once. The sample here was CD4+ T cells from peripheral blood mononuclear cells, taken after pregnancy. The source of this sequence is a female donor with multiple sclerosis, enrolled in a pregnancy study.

The CDR3 sequence is CASSQDRLAGYTF. The CDR3 nucleotides read TGTGCCAGCTCACAGGACAGATTGGCGGGCTACACCTTC. The chain employs TRBV18 and TRBJ1-2, with a possible D match to TRBD1 (6 bases). This CDR3 has 13 amino acids. V lost 4 bases, J lost 8 bases, and 14 bases lay in between. In germline, CDR1 is KGHSH, CDR2 LQKENI.